This T cell receptor (beta chain) was observed in a study of blood T cell repertoires in COVID-19. Overall study: Specimens from acute and convalescent COVID-19 originated in the United States, Italy and Spain. Sample material is recorded as cDNA or gDNA derived from T cells, B-cell-depleted T cells, or PBMCs.

The study counted Cohort 3 donors as recovered given two negative PCRs, clearance, or symptom resolution. From germline, CDR1 is MDHEN and CDR2 SYDVKM. The germline V and J ends were trimmed by 2 bases and 3 bases, with 14 bases remaining between them. This CDR3 spans 15 amino acids. This table comes from immunoSEQ multiplex PCR, and its TCRdb copy is limited to in-frame clones, with some not included. This sample carries around 220,000 clones, about 93% of them seen once, and the ten largest clones take less than 2.5%. The chain uses TRBV28 and TRBJ2-7; D might be TRBD1 (6 bases). The sample comprised PBMCs or T cells enriched from blood (not recorded which). The receptor was isolated from a woman under 30 who had recovered from COVID-19. The chain's CDR3 is CASSLIRDMGYEQYF. The CDR3 DNA is TGTGCCAGCAGTTTAATTCGGGACATGGGCTACGAGCAGTACTTC.